The 11 T cell receptor beta chains in this list originate from one sample, sequenced in a study of blood T cell repertoires in COVID-19. TCRdb keeps only in-frame clones here, not all; method: immunoSEQ multiplex PCR. The sample has more than 110,000 clones; around 87% are singletons. The material sequenced was peripheral blood. These TCRs come from a woman in her thirties or forties with acute or convalescent COVID-19.

This clone was observed a handful of times. The rearrangement links TRBV15 to TRBJ2-7; D not certain. V shed 4 bases and J shed 5 bases, with 12 bases lying between them. This CDR3 region has 13 residues. Germline V lookup: CDR1 LNHNV, CDR2 YYDKDF (reference sequence). The CDR3 DNA is TGTGCCACCAGCACCGTAACGGGTCACGAGCAGTACTTC. It translates to CATSTVTGHEQYF.

This clone showed up just once. This chain uses TRBV30 with TRBJ1-1; 9 nucleotides match TRBD1. CDR1 is GTSNPN, CDR2 SVGIG, per germline (reference sequence). There are 13 residues in the CDR3. Trimming took 5 bases from V and 4 from J; bases not matched to a gene: 5. As DNA, the CDR3 is TGTGCCTGGGACAGGGGGAAAGGCACTGAAGCTTTCTTT. Translation: CAWDRGKGTEAFF.

The J gene is TRBJ2-1, the V gene TRBV30; perhaps TRBD2 as D (5 bases). Deletions cut 4 bases from V and 8 bases from J, with 6 bases between. CDR3 length: 10 residues. Germline V gives CDR1 GTSNPN, CDR2 SVGIG (reference sequence). DNA of the CDR3: TGTGCCTGGAAGGACTATGAGCAGTTCTTC. As protein: CAWKDYEQFF.

This clone has only one observation. The chain has TRBV19 and TRBJ2-1; 13 bases map to TRBD2. Losses at the gene ends were 0 bases for V and 8 bases for J; bases not matched to a gene: 4. The CDR3 extends over 16 amino acids. Per germline, CDR1 LNHDA and CDR2 SQIVND (reference sequence). The CDR3 DNA reads TGTGCCAGTAGTATAGATGGGACTAGCGGGGTCTATGAGCAGTTCTTC. This encodes CASSIDGTSGVYEQFF.

This clone has just one count. The chain carries TRBV10-3 and TRBJ2-7; D perhaps matches TRBD2 (6 bases). CDR1 is ENHRY, CDR2 SYGVKD, per germline. The CDR3 has 13 residues. The V end was cut by 8 bases, the J end by 3 bases, with 14 bases between. The chain's CDR3 is CAIRDSTHYEQYF. The CDR3 DNA is TGTGCCATCCGGGACTCGACTCACTACGAGCAGTACTTC.

This CDR3 is CASSPSGGGYTF. The CDR3 nucleotides read TGCGCCAGCAGCCCGAGCGGGGGAGGCTACACCTTC. This chain uses TRBV5-1 with TRBJ1-2, with D possibly being TRBD1 (5 bases). Trimming stripped 4 bases from V and 8 bases from J, with 12 bases between. Germline CDR1 is SGHRS and CDR2 is YFSETQ. The CDR3 loop spans 12 amino acids.

The V call is TRBV19, the J call TRBJ1-2; TRBD1 aligns across 10 bases. The CDR3 runs 16 residues. V lost 4 bases to trimming and J lost 4 bases; unmatched junction nucleotides: 9. Germline V gene lookup returns CDR1 LNHDA and CDR2 SQIVND (reference sequence). The DNA for the CDR3 is TGTGCCAGTAGTACCACCGGGACAGGGGCTCCCTATGGCTACACCTTC. This codes for CASSTTGTGAPYGYTF.

This chain connects TRBV29-1 to TRBJ1-2; D not resolved. Per germline, CDR1 SQVTM and CDR2 ANQGSEA. The CDR3 runs to 12 residues. The V end was cut by 4 bases, the J end by 4 bases, with 10 bases between. The CDR3 region is CSVVSDSYGYTF. DNA of the CDR3: TGCAGCGTTGTATCAGACTCCTATGGCTACACCTTC. Supplemented by reference TRBV29-1 and TRBJ1-2, the full variable domain reads SAVISQKPSRDICQRGTSLTIQCQVDSQVTMMFWYRQQPGQSLTLIATANQGSEATYESGFVIDKFPISRPNLTFSTLTVSNMSPEDSSIYLCSVVSDSYGYTFGSGTRLTVV.

The rearrangement links TRBV9 to TRBJ2-1; D remains ambiguous. This CDR3 has 15 amino acids. V was pared by 0 bases and J by 4 bases, with 11 bases between. Germline assignment: CDR1 SGDLS and CDR2 YYNGEE. The CDR3 DNA is TGTGCCAGCAGCGTAGGGGCAGAATCTTACAATGAGCAGTTCTTC. It encodes CASSVGAESYNEQFF.

The J gene is TRBJ2-5, the V gene TRBV6-5; D might be TRBD1 (5 bases). The CDR3 is 13 residues long. V was clipped by 6 bases and J by 4 bases, with 12 bases between them. CDR1 and CDR2 (germline): MNHEY, SVGAGI. The CDR3 here is CASSSGWGETQYF. CDR3 nucleotides: TGTGCCAGCAGCTCAGGGTGGGGAGAGACCCAGTACTTC.

The chain links TRBV7-2 to TRBJ1-1, with TRBD1 as a possible D gene (6 bases). Per germline, CDR1 SGHTA and CDR2 FQGNSA. This CDR3 is built from 15 residues. V was trimmed by 2 bases and J by 4 bases, leaving 14 bases between them. The DNA for the CDR3 is TGTGCCAGCAGCTTAATGTCGGGGGGGCCCACTGAAGCTTTCTTT. Its translation is CASSLMSGGPTEAFF.